The clone carrying this T cell receptor beta chain was detected only once. Sequenced by immunoSEQ multiplex PCR; TCRdb stores in-frame clones only, minus some. The sample holds about 16,000 clones, over 70% seen once. This specimen comes from a study of ipilimumab plus nivolumab after autologous stem cell transplantation. The CDR3 extends over 14 amino acids. The germline gives CDR1 LNHDA, CDR2 SQIVND (reference sequence). V lost 9 bases to trimming and J lost 1 base; unmatched junction nucleotides: 5. This specimen consisted of PBMCs, obtained in a trial of ipilimumab plus nivolumab as post-transplant consolidation. The sequence was collected from a male donor with diffuse large B-cell lymphoma. The genes are TRBV19 and TRBJ1-5, with 8 bases that match TRBD1. In nucleotides, the CDR3 is TGTGCCAGCGACAGGGGTGGAAGCAATCAGCCCCAGCATTTT. Translated: CASDRGGSNQPQHF.